This T cell receptor beta chain stems from a study of shared clonotypes between healthy human individuals. Turning to the study itself: Participating donors consisted of two women and a few men aged 18 to 49.

Repertoires were generated with immunoSEQ multiplex PCR, while TCRdb's copy carries only in-frame clones and drops some. Of some 2.3 million clones listed, 93% are singletons. V was shortened by 5 bases and J by 7 bases, with 18 bases between the two germline ends. This CDR3 has 15 amino acids. The germline V gene encodes CDR1 SNHLY and CDR2 FYNNEI. Input material: naive CD4+ T cells from PBMCs. The subset here: CD45RA+ positively selected. The sequence was collected from a man aged 18 to 35 in good health. Some clones in this sample may be carry-over from other donors' samples. The chain is built from TRBV2 and TRBJ1-5; D not resolved. CDR3 loop: CASSSPGPFGQPQHF. In DNA, the CDR3 is TGTGCCAGCAGTTCACCGGGCCCGTTCGGGCAGCCCCAGCATTTT.